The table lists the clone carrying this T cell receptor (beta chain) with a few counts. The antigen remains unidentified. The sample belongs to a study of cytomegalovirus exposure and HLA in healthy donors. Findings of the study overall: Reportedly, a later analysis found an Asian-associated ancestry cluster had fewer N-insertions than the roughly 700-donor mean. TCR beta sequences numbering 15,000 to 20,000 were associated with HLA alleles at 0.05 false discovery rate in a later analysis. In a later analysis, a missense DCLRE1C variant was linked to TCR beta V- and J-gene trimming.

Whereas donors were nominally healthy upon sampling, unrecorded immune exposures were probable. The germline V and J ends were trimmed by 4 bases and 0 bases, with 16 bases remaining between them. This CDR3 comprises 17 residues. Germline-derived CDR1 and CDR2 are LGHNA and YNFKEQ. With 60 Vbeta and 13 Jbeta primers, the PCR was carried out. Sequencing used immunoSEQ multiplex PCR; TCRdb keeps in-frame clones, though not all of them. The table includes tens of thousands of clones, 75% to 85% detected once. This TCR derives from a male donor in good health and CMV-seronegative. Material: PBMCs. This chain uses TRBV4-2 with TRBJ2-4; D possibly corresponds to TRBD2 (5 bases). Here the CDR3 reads CASSPVGANLAKNIQYF. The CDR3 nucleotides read TGTGCCAGCAGCCCCGTGGGAGCGAACCTAGCCAAAAACATTCAGTACTTC.